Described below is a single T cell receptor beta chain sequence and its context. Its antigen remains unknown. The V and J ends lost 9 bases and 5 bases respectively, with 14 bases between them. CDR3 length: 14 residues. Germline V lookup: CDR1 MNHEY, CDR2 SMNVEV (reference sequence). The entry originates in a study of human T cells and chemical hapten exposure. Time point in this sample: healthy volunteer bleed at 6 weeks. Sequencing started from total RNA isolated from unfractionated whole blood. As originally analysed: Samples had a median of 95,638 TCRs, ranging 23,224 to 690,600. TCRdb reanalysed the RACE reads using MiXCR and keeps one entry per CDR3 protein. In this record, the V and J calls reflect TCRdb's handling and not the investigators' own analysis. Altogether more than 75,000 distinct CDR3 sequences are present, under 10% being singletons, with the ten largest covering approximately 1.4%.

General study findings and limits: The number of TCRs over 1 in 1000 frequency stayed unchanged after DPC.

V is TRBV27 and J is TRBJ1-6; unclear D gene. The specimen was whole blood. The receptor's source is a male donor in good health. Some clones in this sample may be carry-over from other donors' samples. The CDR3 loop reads CASRKAADNSPLHF. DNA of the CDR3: TGTGCCAGTCGTAAGGCAGCCGATAATTCACCCCTCCACTTT.